Each of the 5 T cell receptor beta chains below was sequenced from the same sample in a study of identical twins. TCRdb itself ran the 5' RACE reads through MiXCR, one entry per CDR3 protein. The sample has 540,000 or so distinct CDR3 sequences, 20% to 25% seen once; the top ten hold roughly 0.5%. The data also belong to a second study, concerning yellow fever vaccine responses in identical twins.

The sequencing input was CD4+ T cells sorted from blood. The receptors here all came from a woman younger than 30 in good health.

The chain combines TRBV11-2 with TRBJ2-2, with 9 bases identical to TRBD2. This CDR3 comprises 15 residues. Germline CDR1 and CDR2: SGHAT and FQNNGV. J gave up 7 bases and V 5 bases, and 8 bases lay outside the gene matches. DNA of the CDR3: TGTGCCAGCAGCCCAGGACTAGCGATTCACGGGGAGCTGTTTTTT. This sequence encodes CASSPGLAIHGELFF.

This clonotype was detected a few times. This chain connects TRBV7-9 to TRBJ2-7, with D possibly matching TRBD1 (6 bases). V lost 8 bases, J lost 1 base, and 12 bases lay in between. The CDR3 sequence is 13 residues long. The V gene's germline CDR1 is SEHNR and CDR2 FQNEAQ (reference sequence). Here the CDR3 DNA reads TGTGCCAGCCATACAGGGTCATCCTACGAGCAGTACTTC. Its protein is CASHTGSSYEQYF.

The CDR3 loop reads CSATTGLLKTQYF. CDR3 coding DNA: TGCAGTGCTACCACGGGACTTCTGAAGACCCAGTACTTC. The chain joins TRBV20-1 to TRBJ2-5; weak D call: TRBD2 (6 bases). This CDR3 contains 13 residues. The germline V and J ends were trimmed by 4 bases and 6 bases, with 15 bases remaining between them. Germline CDR1 and CDR2: DFQATT and SNEGSKA (reference sequence).

This clonotype was observed a single time. This chain links TRBV6-1 with TRBJ2-2, with 8 positions matching TRBD1. Per germline, CDR1 MNHNS and CDR2 SASEGT. This CDR3 is 15 amino acids long. J was trimmed by 4 bases and V by 7 bases; bases with no gene match: 8. Here the CDR3 reads CASKILTGVTGELFF. CDR3 bases: TGTGCCAGCAAGATCCTGACAGGGGTCACCGGGGAGCTGTTTTTT.

In its sample, this clonotype was seen a few times. V gene TRBV6-2 or TRBV6-3 combines with J gene TRBJ2-7; 7 bases map to TRBD2. The ends lost 5 bases at V and 2 bases at J; junction bases unmatched: 6. CDR1 and CDR2 from the germline V gene are MNHEY and SVGEGT. CDR3 length equals 14 residues. The CDR3 is CASSGGGLPYEQYV. In DNA, the CDR3 is TGTGCCAGCAGTGGGGGGGGACTCCCCTACGAGCAGTACGTC.